This T cell receptor (beta chain) emerged from a study of T cells after yellow fever vaccination (dated by TCRdb to the late 2010s). Background on the whole study: The SMART-Seq v4 Ultra Low Input RNA kit was used to prepare libraries from fractions with low cell numbers. To follow T-cell clones before and after primary and booster YFV17D yellow fever vaccination, bulk TCR alpha and beta repertoires were sequenced over time. Blood was drawn at multiple timepoints before and after primary and secondary immunization, with bulk PBMC replicates and cell subsets isolated. Two healthy male donors, one aged 18 to 30 and one aged 30 to 40 years, were included in the cohort.

The CDR3 has 14 amino acids, counting the end cysteine and phenylalanine. Only the CDR3 portion is preserved as DNA: 42 bases, with reading frame beginning at the first base. CDR1 and CDR2, per the germline V gene (reference sequence), are LNHDA and SQIVND. At the junction V is shortened by 6 bases and J by 4 bases, with 16 bases in between. This clonotype appeared many times. Its antigen specificity is not known. Base qualities were left out, and no much larger clone turns up one base away. Reads for this sample came from an Illumina NovaSeq 6000. TCR cDNA was made using 5'RACE template switching, a step that added a universal primer site and unique molecular identifiers. cDNA synthesis was primed from both the TCR alpha and TCR beta constant segments. Two PCR steps were used to amplify libraries, with sample barcodes and sequencing adapters being added in the second step. Sequencing of libraries was done on Illumina HiSeq 2500 (2x100 bp) or NovaSeq (2x150 bp). Under the source paper's analysis protocol: Reads were demultiplexed and collapsed into UMI consensus sequences with MIGEC, and V(D)J alignment was performed with MiXCR. Clonotypes responding to the vaccine were identified with edgeR on replicate PBMC samples, with the criteria of FDR below 0.01 and a log2 fold change above 5 up to day 15. CD4 or CD8 identity was assigned to each bulk clonotype according to whether the clonotype was present at higher abundance in the sequenced CD4 repertoire or the sequenced CD8 repertoire. TCRdb trimmed the raw reads at Q25, called clones with MiXCR and kept productive beta chains. Entries that share a CDR3 protein sequence are merged under the most common genes and DNA. TCRdb's processing, not the authors', yielded these V and J calls. Present in this sample are some 240,000 distinct CDR3 sequences, approximately 3.5% of which were seen just once. Together, the top ten hold about a fifth of the sample.

The intended sense of this specimen's treatment or condition label: live attenuated yellow fever vaccine strain. At each blood-draw timepoint, two biological replicates of bulk PBMCs were obtained. PBMCs were isolated from peripheral blood using a standard Ficoll-Paque protocol. TriZol was used to extract RNA from bulk PBMCs, from CD4 and CD8 fractions, and from dextramer-positive and dextramer-negative fractions. The investigation overall reported the following: The study included only two donors, which limits how far the findings can be generalized. Most clones expanded after primary vaccination (roughly 96% of CD4 and 80% to 90% of CD8) were re-detected after the booster, suggesting that broad memory maintenance occurred. Compared with the primary T-cell response, the secondary T-cell response was weaker but faster, peaking on day 5 rather than day 15. A small share of clonotypes occurred in both CD4 and CD8 compartments, likely arising from convergent recombination. FACS-sorted repertoires could contain abundant contaminating clonotypes from the bulk population, so computational filtering was required.

Sequencing was performed on PBMCs, taken 15 days after the yellow fever booster vaccination. The origin of this receptor is a man younger than 35 who received the YFV17D yellow fever vaccine. Here the chain combines TRBV19 and TRBJ2-7, with an unclear D gene assignment. The DNA is as follows: TGTGCCAGTAGCCTTTCTCGGACCACTTACGAGCAGTACTTC. Its product reads: CASSLSRTTYEQYF.